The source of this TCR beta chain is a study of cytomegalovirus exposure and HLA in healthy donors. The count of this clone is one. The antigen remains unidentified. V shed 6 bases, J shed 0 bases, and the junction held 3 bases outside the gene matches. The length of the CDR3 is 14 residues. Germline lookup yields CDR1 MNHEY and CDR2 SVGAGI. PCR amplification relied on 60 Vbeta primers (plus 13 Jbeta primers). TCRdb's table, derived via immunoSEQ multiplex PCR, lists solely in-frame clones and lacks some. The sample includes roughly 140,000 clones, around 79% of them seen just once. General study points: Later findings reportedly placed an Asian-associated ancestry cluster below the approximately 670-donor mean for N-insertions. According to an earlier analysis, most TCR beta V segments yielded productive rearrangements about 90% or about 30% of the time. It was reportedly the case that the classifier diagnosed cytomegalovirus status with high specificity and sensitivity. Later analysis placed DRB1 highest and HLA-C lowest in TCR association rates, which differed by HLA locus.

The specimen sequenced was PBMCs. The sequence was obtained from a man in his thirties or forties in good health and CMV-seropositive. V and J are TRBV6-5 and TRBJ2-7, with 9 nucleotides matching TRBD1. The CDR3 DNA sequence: TGTGCCAGCAGGGGGACAGGGAGCTCCTACGAGCAGTACTTC. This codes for CASRGTGSSYEQYF.